A selection of T cell receptor beta chains follows, all from one sample in a study of blood T cell repertoires in COVID-19. Generated by immunoSEQ multiplex PCR, the TCRdb table keeps only in-frame clones and is missing some. The sample lists roughly 250,000 clones, around 87% occurring once. The sequencing input was PBMCs or T cells enriched from blood (not recorded which). Every receptor here comes from a woman aged 50 to 60 who had recovered from COVID-19. Both conserved end residues are part of each CDR3. A D gene is named only where the DNA matches it firmly. Clone size is not always given. Where it is, it says once, few, many or a class for expanded clones.

j_call v_call clone_size d_call cdr3_aa cdr3_nt
TRBJ1-3 TRBV7-8 NA NA CASSLGAVNTIYF TGTGCCAGCAGCTTGGGGGCCGTAAACACCATATATTTT
TRBJ1-6 TRBV2 NA TRBD1 CASSQRTGNNSPLHF TGTGCCAGCAGTCAAAGGACAGGGAATAATTCACCCCTCCACTTT
TRBJ1-1 TRBV28 once TRBD1 CASSLSTGTGFF TGTGCCAGCAGTCTATCCACCGGGACAGGTTTCTTT
TRBJ2-7 TRBV10-1 once NA CATVYLPDYLLDEQYF TGCGCCACCGTCTACCTGCCGGACTACCTCCTCGACGAGCAGTACTTC
TRBJ2-2 TRBV2 few TRBD1 CASSERTGYTGELFF TGTGCCAGCAGTGAAAGGACAGGGTACACCGGGGAGCTGTTTTTT
TRBJ2-7 TRBV14 NA TRBD1 CASSRPPGQGGISYEQYF TGTGCCAGCAGCCGACCACCGGGACAGGGGGGGATTTCCTACGAGCAGTACTTC
TRBJ2-5 TRBV6-5 NA NA CASRPMGLKETQYF TGTGCCAGCAGACCCATGGGACTCAAAGAGACCCAGTACTTC
TRBJ2-4 TRBV5-5 NA TRBD2 CASRGTSGLAKNIQYF TGTGCCAGCCGAGGGACTAGCGGACTAGCCAAAAACATTCAGTACTTC
TRBJ1-1 TRBV19 NA TRBD1 CASSITGTGKGNTEAFF TGTGCCAGTAGTATAACCGGGACAGGGAAGGGAAACACTGAAGCTTTCTTT
TRBJ1-3 TRBV28 NA TRBD1 CASSLSGQGQGNTIYF TGTGCCAGCAGTTTATCGGGACAGGGACAGGGAAACACCATATATTTT
TRBJ2-1 TRBV4-2 NA TRBD2 CASSPSGRGSYNEQFF TGTGCCAGCAGCCCTAGCGGGAGGGGTTCCTACAATGAGCAGTTCTTC
TRBJ1-5 TRBV28 NA TRBD1 CASSLTGGRNQPQHF TGTGCCAGCAGCCTGACAGGGGGCCGCAATCAGCCCCAGCATTTT
TRBJ2-2 TRBV4-3 large TRBD2 CASSQTSELAGELFF TGCGCCAGCAGCCAGACTAGCGAATTGGCCGGGGAGCTGTTTTTT
TRBJ2-7 TRBV19 few NA CASSIEGGSYEQYF TGTGCCAGTAGTATCGAGGGTGGCTCCTACGAGCAGTACTTC
TRBJ1-1 TRBV30 NA TRBD1 CAWSGDRANTEAFF TGTGCCTGGAGTGGGGACAGGGCTAACACTGAAGCTTTCTTT
TRBJ2-3 TRBV5-1 NA TRBD2 CASSLGASGGTDTQYF TGCGCCAGCAGCTTGGGGGCTAGCGGGGGCACAGATACGCAGTATTTT